This entry features one T cell receptor (beta chain) sequence. As yet, its antigen is unknown. This CDR3 has 17 residues. Germline V lookup: CDR1 SGHRS, CDR2 YFSETQ. V lost 1 base and J lost 4; bases outside the gene matches: 12. The sample comes from a study of cytomegalovirus exposure and HLA in healthy donors. Study overall: Genotyping of 398 donors showed that about 83% belonged to the Caucasian-associated ancestry cluster.

Study-wide findings and caveats: With high specificity and sensitivity, the classifier reportedly diagnosed cytomegalovirus status.

The PCR ran on 60 Vbeta and 13 Jbeta primers. Under the authors' procedure: Counted up in a later analysis, unique TCR beta chains came to 65 million to 80 million, with 9.5 million to 13 million shared. Profiled with immunoSEQ multiplex PCR; TCRdb holds only in-frame clones, not every one. V and J calls plus clone size are reproduced from that table; the DNA served to infer D and trimming. The ten top clones account for about 0.8%, within a sample of about 170,000 clones. The material sequenced was PBMCs. J is TRBJ1-2 and V is TRBV5-1; 8 bases line up with TRBD1. The TCR was taken from a woman under 30 in good health and CMV-seropositive. CDR3 nucleotides: TGCGCCAGCAGCTTGACCCAGGGGGCCCATCTTCGCTATGGCTACACCTTC. It encodes CASSLTQGAHLRYGYTF.